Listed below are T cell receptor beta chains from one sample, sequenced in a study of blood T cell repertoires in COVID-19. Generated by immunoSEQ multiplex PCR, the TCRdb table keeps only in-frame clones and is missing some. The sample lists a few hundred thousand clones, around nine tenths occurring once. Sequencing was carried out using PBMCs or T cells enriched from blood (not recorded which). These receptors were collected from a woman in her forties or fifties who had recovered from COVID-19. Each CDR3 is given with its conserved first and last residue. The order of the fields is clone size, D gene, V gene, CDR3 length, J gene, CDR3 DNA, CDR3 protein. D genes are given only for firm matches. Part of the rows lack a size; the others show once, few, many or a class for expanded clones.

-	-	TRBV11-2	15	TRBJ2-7	TGTGCCAGCAGCAGTCACAGGGACCTCTCCTACGAGCAGTACTTC	CASSSHRDLSYEQYF
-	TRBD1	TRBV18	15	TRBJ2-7	TGTGCCAGCTCACCATCGGGACAGACCCTCGGCGAGCAGTACTTC	CASSPSGQTLGEQYF
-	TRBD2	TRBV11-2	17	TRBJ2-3	TGTGCCAGCAGCTTAGCAATGGCGGGAGCTGGGGTAGATACGCAGTATTTT	CASSLAMAGAGVDTQYF
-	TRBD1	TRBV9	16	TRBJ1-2	TGTGCCAGCAGCCTAGAACCGACAGGGGTGGTCTATGGCTACACCTTC	CASSLEPTGVVYGYTF
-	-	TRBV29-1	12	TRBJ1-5	TGCAGCGCAAAGAATAGGGGTCAGCCCCAGCATTTT	CSAKNRGQPQHF
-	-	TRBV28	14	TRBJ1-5	TGTGCCAGCAGTTTAGGCCAGATCAATCAGCCCCAGCATTTT	CASSLGQINQPQHF
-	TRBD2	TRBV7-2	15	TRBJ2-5	TGTGCCAGCAGTTATTCCTCCGGCGGGAGTCAGACCCAGTACTTC	CASSYSSGGSQTQYF
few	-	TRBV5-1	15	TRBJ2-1	TGCGCCAGCACAACGGGGGACTCGTTCTCGCGGGAGCAGTTCTTC	CASTTGDSFSREQFF
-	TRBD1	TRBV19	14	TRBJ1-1	TGTGCCAGTAGTGGACAGGGATTGGTTACTGAAGCTTTCTTT	CASSGQGLVTEAFF
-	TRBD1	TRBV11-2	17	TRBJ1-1	TGTGCCAGCAGCTTTTCCGGGACAGGTAACTCGGGCACTGAAGCTTTCTTT	CASSFSGTGNSGTEAFF
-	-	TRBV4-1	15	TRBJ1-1	TGCGCCAGCAGCCAAGACAGGGAAAGGAACACTGAAGCTTTCTTT	CASSQDRERNTEAFF
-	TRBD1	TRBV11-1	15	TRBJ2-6	TGTGCCAGCAGCAAGGGGGACAGTGGGGCCAACGTCCTGACTTTC	CASSKGDSGANVLTF
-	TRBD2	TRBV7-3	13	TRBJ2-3	TGTGCCAGCAGCTTAGCGGGAGAAGATACGCAGTATTTT	CASSLAGEDTQYF
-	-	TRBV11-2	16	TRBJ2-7	TGTGCCAGCAGCTCTCTGCGGAGGAGGGGGCGCTTGGTGCAGTACTTC	CASSSLRRRGRLVQYF
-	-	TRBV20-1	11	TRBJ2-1	TGCAGTGCTCCCCTTTACAATGAGCAGTTCTTC	CSAPLYNEQFF
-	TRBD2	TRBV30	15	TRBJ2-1	TGTGCCTGGAGTGTGGCGGGAGGGATGGGCAATGAGCAGTTCTTC	CAWSVAGGMGNEQFF